This T cell receptor beta chain was obtained from a study of blood T cell repertoires in COVID-19. Overall study: Spain, Italy and the United States supplied samples that represented acute and convalescent COVID-19.

J lost 5 bases, V lost 3 bases, and 15 bases had no gene match. Germline lookup yields CDR1 DFQATT and CDR2 SNEGSKA (reference sequence). CDR3 size: 17 residues. This clone appeared once. Patients at the Seattle site were enrolled during active infection and followed longitudinally. Authors' analysis steps: Amplification of reference gene primers was used by the study to estimate nucleated cell counts. TCRdb keeps only in-frame clones here, not all; method: immunoSEQ multiplex PCR. D and trimming come from the DNA, and the V and J calls and clone size come from that table. Altogether under 60,000 clones are present, about 83% being singletons, with the ten largest covering about 6.5%.

This rearrangement joins TRBV20-1 to TRBJ2-5; 10 nucleotides agree with TRBD1. The source of this sequence is a woman between 55 and 75 years old with COVID-19, enrolled during active disease. The sequencing sample was made of peripheral blood. The CDR3 loop is CSASPGWDRGFGETQYF. CDR3 sequence (DNA): TGCAGTGCTAGTCCCGGATGGGACAGGGGATTTGGTGAGACCCAGTACTTC.